One and the same sample provided the 5 T cell receptor beta chains below, sequenced in a study of shared clonotypes between healthy human individuals. Some clones are missing from TCRdb's copy, which holds only in-frame ones; the method was immunoSEQ multiplex PCR. The table records about 320,000 clones, around 90% of them present only once. Sequenced input: memory CD8+ T cells sorted from blood. The subset was: CD45RO+ cells pooled with CCR7-negative TemRA cells. The receptor set was obtained from a man aged 18 to 29 in good health.

The rearrangement joins TRBV28 to TRBJ2-3; 10 bases match TRBD1. V lost 10 bases to trimming and J lost 2 bases; unmatched junction nucleotides: 6. The V gene's germline CDR1 is MDHEN and CDR2 SYDVKM. The CDR3 consists of 14 residues. The CDR3 sequence: CATGQGGYTDTQYF. The CDR3 region has the DNA TGTGCCACCGGACAGGGGGGTTACACAGATACGCAGTATTTT. The full variable domain, completed using reference TRBV28 and TRBJ2-3, is DVKVTQSSRYLVKRTGEKVFLECVQDMDHENMFWYRQDPGLGLRLIYFSYDVKMKEKGDIPEGYSVSREKKERFSLILESASTNQTSMYLCATGQGGYTDTQYFGPGTRLTVL.

The chain recombines TRBV6-5 with TRBJ2-1; possible D gene TRBD2, 6 bases. The CDR3 is 16 amino acids. Germline-derived CDR1 and CDR2 are MNHEY and SVGAGI. Trimming left V 4 bases short and J 4 bases short, with 17 bases between. The CDR3 coding sequence is TGTGCCAGCAGTTTGGGGGGTGACCCCGGTTACAATGAGCAGTTCTTC. Its translation: CASSLGGDPGYNEQFF.

The chain combines TRBV2 with TRBJ1-1; D ambiguous. Trimming removed 1 base from V and 0 bases from J, with 6 bases in between. Germline CDR1 and CDR2: SNHLY and FYNNEI. The CDR3 contains 14 residues. This CDR3 is CASSEDRLNTEAFF. DNA of the CDR3: TGTGCCAGCAGTGAAGACAGATTGAACACTGAAGCTTTCTTT. Based on the CDR3 plus reference TRBV2 and TRBJ1-1, the full variable domain is EPEVTQTPSHQVTQMGQEVILRCVPISNHLYFYWYRQILGQKVEFLVSFYNNEISEKSEIFDDQFSVERPDGSNFTLKIRSTKLEDSAMYFCASSEDRLNTEAFFGQGTRLTVV.

The chain combines TRBV7-6 with TRBJ2-5; TRBD2 agrees at 14 bases. Germline-derived CDR1 and CDR2 are SGHVS and FNYEAQ. J lost 4 bases, V lost 6 bases, and 4 bases had no gene match. The CDR3 totals 15 residues. The CDR3 here is CASRGTSGGLETQYF. In DNA, the CDR3 is TGTGCCAGCAGGGGGACTAGCGGGGGTTTAGAGACCCAGTACTTC.

The table lists this clone with a few counts. This chain connects TRBV6-6 to TRBJ2-5; 9 bases map to TRBD2. J gave up 1 base and V 4 bases, and 7 bases lay outside the gene matches. The CDR3 runs 16 residues. Germline values: CDR1 MNHNY, CDR2 SVGAGI (reference sequence). CDR3 coding DNA: TGTGCCAGCAGTTGGACGACTAGCGGATCCCAAGAGACCCAGTACTTC. Residues: CASSWTTSGSQETQYF.